The source of this T cell receptor beta chain is a study of blood T cell repertoires in COVID-19 (dated by TCRdb to 2018 to 2021). With respect to the entire study: Samples from collaborators originated in the United States, Italy and Spain and spanned both the acute and convalescent phases of COVID-19. Where available, HLA class I and class II types were taken from metadata supplied by the sample provider and were not determined by assay-based typing. Subjects who had been exposed to COVID-19, were actively infected with it, or had recovered from it provided the deeply sampled blood TCRbeta repertoires that made up the dataset. The material from the prospective study consisted of cDNA or gDNA derived from T cells, B-cell-depleted T cells, or PBMCs. The samples were drawn from the first 160 participants of the ongoing ImmuneRACE study and from some 1,300 subjects provided by 6 global collaborators. The repertoires were made available in a free public database intended to serve as a resource for research on the immune response to SARS-CoV-2. A de-identified subject ID, COVID-19 status, age in years and sex were almost always included in the sample metadata. Results and caveats for the whole study, not just this receptor: Clinical and demographic metadata were provided uncurated, with the amount varying by source and participant.

Spanning cysteine to phenylalanine, the CDR3 consists of 16 amino acids. Kept here is only the CDR3 DNA, which spans 48 bases and is read in frame from base 1. V loses 4 bases at its end and J loses 6 bases; junction bases beyond the gene matches: 11. The germline V gene specifies SGHRS as CDR1 and YFSETQ as CDR2. Samples from volunteer blood donors who had recovered from COVID-19 were contributed by a second Seattle source. Whole blood was collected in K2EDTA tubes by collaborating institutions according to the institutions' own protocols. For TCRbeta analysis, collaborator samples were shipped as frozen whole blood, as isolated PBMCs, or as DNA extracted from either sample type. As to this clone: The specificity of this receptor is unknown. No much larger clone is present one base from it, and per-base qualities are unavailable.

TCRbeta CDR3 regions were amplified from genomic DNA by means of the immunoSEQ Assay, a bias-controlled multiplex PCR. From the authors' description of their analysis: The number of nucleated cells in each sample was estimated by amplification of reference gene primers within the assay. Sequence reads were collapsed and filtered to measure the absolute abundance of every unique TCRbeta CDR3 rearrangement. For each sample, productive Simpson clonality was calculated as the square root of Simpson's diversity index across productive rearrangements. TCRdb's version of the immuneACCESS table is confined to in-frame rearrangements and falls short of the full clone set. An unresolved V gene accounts for under half of the shortfall where checked; the remainder is of unknown origin. That table is the source of V, J and clone size, and D and trimming were worked out from the DNA. This sample comprises approximately 220,000 clones, approximately 84% of them detected only once. 3% of the sample lies in the top ten.

Sequenced input: peripheral blood. This receptor chain uses TRBV5-1 and TRBJ2-1; 9 bases in between match TRBD2. The sequence was collected from a woman aged 30 to 39 who had recovered from COVID-19. CDR3 protein: CASSPLGGRAINEQFF. The DNA is as follows: TGCGCCAGCAGCCCCCTTGGCGGGAGGGCCATCAATGAGCAGTTCTTC.